Following are 14 T cell receptor beta chains from one sample sequenced in a study of cytomegalovirus exposure and HLA in healthy donors. PCR amplification relied on 60 Vbeta primers (plus 13 Jbeta primers). TCRdb keeps only in-frame clones here, not all; method: immunoSEQ multiplex PCR. This sample has more than 110,000 clones, with 80% found just once. Specimen: PBMCs. All receptors derive from a young man in good health and CMV-seronegative.

There are a few counts of this clone. CDR3 nucleotide sequence: TGCGCCAGCAGGAGCGGGGCCGGGAGGGATGAGCAGTTCTTC. This translates into CASRSGAGRDEQFF. This chain links TRBV5-1 with TRBJ2-1, with 8 bases fitting TRBD2. CDR1 is SGHRS and CDR2 is YFSETQ in the germline V gene. V shed 5 bases and J 8 bases; nucleotides not matched to a gene: 9. There are 14 residues in the CDR3.

The rearrangement links TRBV7-8 to TRBJ2-5, with 7 bases aligning to TRBD2. CDR3 length: 12 amino acids. CDR1 is SGHVS, CDR2 FQNEAQ, per germline. J lost 3 bases, V lost 8 bases, and 3 bases had no gene match. The CDR3 loop is CASRGVEETQYF. In DNA form, the CDR3 reads TGTGCCAGCCGGGGGGTTGAAGAGACCCAGTACTTC.

The chain carries TRBV5-1 and TRBJ2-3; D is ambiguous. Per germline, CDR1 SGHRS and CDR2 YFSETQ. The CDR3 sequence is 16 residues long. V shed 0 bases and J shed 0 bases, with 11 bases lying between them. The CDR3 DNA sequence: TGCGCCAGCAGCTTGGCCGGAGCGCTTAGCACAGATACGCAGTATTTT. Its protein product is CASSLAGALSTDTQYF.

The V and J genes are TRBV28 and TRBJ1-4, with D tentatively TRBD1 (6 bases). The CDR3 loop spans 14 amino acids. Deletions cut 8 bases from V and 6 bases from J, with 16 bases between. Germline-derived CDR1 and CDR2 are MDHEN and SYDVKM. CDR3 in DNA: TGTGCCAGCTCTCGTGGGGGCAACGATGAAAAACTGTTTTTT. Translated, it gives CASSRGGNDEKLFF.

The chain carries TRBV28 and TRBJ1-5; no clear D gene. There are 15 residues in the CDR3. Germline V gene lookup returns CDR1 MDHEN and CDR2 SYDVKM. Trimming took off 7 bases at V and 2 bases at J, with 15 bases between the two ends. CDR3 nucleotides: TGTGCCAGCATCTCCCGGCTAGAGGGCAATCAGCCCCAGCATTTT. It translates to CASISRLEGNQPQHF. Variable domain in full (rest from reference TRBV28 and TRBJ1-5): DVKVTQSSRYLVKRTGEKVFLECVQDMDHENMFWYRQDPGLGLRLIYFSYDVKMKEKGDIPEGYSVSREKKERFSLILESASTNQTSMYLCASISRLEGNQPQHFGDGTRLSIL.

The rearrangement links TRBV27 to TRBJ1-2; TRBD1 matches at 8 bases. This CDR3 region has 16 residues. Trimming took 4 bases from V and 2 from J; bases not matched to a gene: 9. Germline-derived CDR1 and CDR2 are MNHEY and SMNVEV (reference sequence). The CDR3 reads CASSWARGRGNYGYTF. The CDR3, as DNA: TGTGCCAGCAGTTGGGCCAGGGGGCGAGGCAACTATGGCTACACCTTC.

J is TRBJ1-2 and V is TRBV28, with 8 bases that match TRBD1. Germline V gives CDR1 MDHEN, CDR2 SYDVKM. The CDR3 totals 15 residues. Trimming took 2 bases from V and 5 from J; bases not matched to a gene: 7. CDR3 loop: CASSLQTGGTYGYTF. The CDR3, as DNA: TGTGCCAGCAGTTTACAAACAGGGGGAACATATGGCTACACCTTC.

This chain joins TRBV4-1 and TRBJ1-6, with 10 bases identical to TRBD1. Losses at the gene ends were 3 bases for V and 10 bases for J; bases not matched to a gene: 9. The length of the CDR3 is 16 residues. The germline V gene encodes CDR1 MGHRA and CDR2 YSYEKL. The chain's CDR3 is CASSQDGTGVESPLHF. The CDR3 DNA follows: TGCGCCAGCAGCCAGGATGGGACAGGGGTGGAATCACCCCTCCACTTT.

V usage is TRBV21-1 and J usage is TRBJ2-7; the D call TRBD1 from the table was never checked on the DNA. TRBV21-1 is a known pseudogene. This CDR3 contains 15 residues. The CDR3 region is CASLLGTGGSYEQYF. The CDR3 bases are TGTGCCAGCTTACTAGGGACAGGGGGCTCCTACGAGCAGTACTTC.

The gene calls are TRBV19 and TRBJ2-5; 8 bases are shared with TRBD2. Germline V gene data show CDR1 as LNHDA and CDR2 as SQIVND (reference sequence). V was clipped by 4 bases and J by 4 bases; unmatched bases: 5. This CDR3 spans 14 amino acids. CDR3 loop: CASSSGGSGETQYF. In nucleotides, the CDR3 is TGTGCCAGTAGTAGCGGGGGGTCTGGAGAGACCCAGTACTTC. The full variable domain, with the rest looked up from reference TRBV19 and TRBJ2-5, is DGGITQSPKYLFRKEGQNVTLSCEQNLNHDAMYWYRQDPGQGLRLIYYSQIVNDFQKGDIAEGYSVSREKKESFPLTVTSAQKNPTAFYLCASSSGGSGETQYFGPGTRLLVL.

V usage is TRBV7-9 and J usage is TRBJ2-1, with D unresolved. The V end was cut by 1 base, the J end by 5 bases, with 6 bases between. The CDR3 extends over 13 amino acids. Germline V lookup: CDR1 SEHNR, CDR2 FQNEAQ (reference sequence). In DNA form, the CDR3 reads TGTGCCAGCAGCTTAGTTCCGGACAATGAGCAGTTCTTC. This gives the protein CASSLVPDNEQFF.

V usage is TRBV2 and J usage is TRBJ2-1, with 9 positions matching TRBD2. V trimming: 6 bases; J trimming: 4 bases; junction bases outside the gene matches: 7. Germline V gene data show CDR1 as SNHLY and CDR2 as FYNNEI. The CDR3 is made up of 15 amino acids. The CDR3 loop reads CASSERGAVYNEQFF. In nucleotides, the CDR3 is TGTGCCAGCAGCGAGCGGGGGGCCGTTTACAATGAGCAGTTCTTC.

The genes are TRBV5-1 and TRBJ2-5, with TRBD1 identical over 7 bases. The CDR3 length is 15 residues. Looked up from germline, CDR1 is SGHRS and CDR2 is YFSETQ. Trimming at V came to 0 bases and at J to 1 base, leaving 3 bases not matched to a gene. The CDR3 protein is CASSLEGQFQETQYF. In DNA, the CDR3 is TGCGCCAGCAGCTTGGAGGGACAGTTCCAAGAGACCCAGTACTTC.

The rearrangement uses TRBV4-1 and TRBJ2-1, with 12 bases fitting TRBD2. CDR1 and CDR2 (germline): MGHRA, YSYEKL. CDR3 length: 14 amino acids. V gave up 4 bases and J gave up 9 bases; unmatched junction bases: 4. CDR3 DNA: TGCGCCAGCAGCCCGACTAGCGGGAGATTTGAGCAGTTCTTC. Translating it yields CASSPTSGRFEQFF.